A selection of T cell receptor beta chains follows, all from one sample in a study of blood T cell repertoires in COVID-19. The table came from immunoSEQ multiplex PCR; TCRdb's copy has only in-frame clones and leaves some out. The data show 250,000 to 300,000 clones, with roughly 90% seen just once and over 2% held by the top ten. Input material: PBMCs or T cells enriched from blood (not recorded which). The receptors were gathered from a woman between 40 and 50 years old with acute COVID-19. The CDR3 runs from the conserved cysteine through the conserved F or W. A D gene is named only where the DNA matches it firmly. Only some rows state a clone size, as once, few, many or a class for expanded clones.

len,v_gene,abundance,j_gene,d_gene,CDR3nt,CDR3aa
15,TRBV19,NA,TRBJ1-1,NA,TGTGCCAGTAGTCTAAGGGGAGGAGGGCGCACTGAAGCTTTCTTT,CASSLRGGGRTEAFF
12,TRBV6-5,NA,TRBJ1-1,NA,TGTGCCAGCAGTTCTCGGACAGAAGAAGCTTTCTTT,CASSSRTEEAFF
15,TRBV6-2/TRBV6-3,NA,TRBJ1-3,NA,TGTGCCAGCAGTTCCAGTGGAGGGTCAGGAAACACCATATATTTT,CASSSSGGSGNTIYF
15,TRBV25-1,NA,TRBJ2-5,TRBD1,TGTGCCAGCAGTGAATGGACAGGGACCCAAGAGACCCAGTACTTC,CASSEWTGTQETQYF
16,TRBV24-1,NA,TRBJ2-1,TRBD2,TGTGCCACCAGTGATTTAGAAGCGGGAGCCTACAATGAGCAGTTCTTC,CATSDLEAGAYNEQFF
15,TRBV10-3,once,TRBJ2-7,TRBD2,TGTGCCATCAGTGACGCGGGGACTAACTCCTACGAGCAGTACTTC,CAISDAGTNSYEQYF
13,TRBV7-7,NA,TRBJ2-1,NA,TGTGCTAGCAGCATTAACCGGGACAATGAGCAGTTCTTC,CASSINRDNEQFF
13,TRBV18,NA,TRBJ1-2,TRBD1,TGTGCCAGCTCACCCCTGGGACAGGAGGGCTACACCTTC,CASSPLGQEGYTF
14,TRBV13,NA,TRBJ1-1,TRBD1,TGTGCCAGCAGCTCCAGGGGGACGAACACTGAAGCTTTCTTT,CASSSRGTNTEAFF
13,TRBV5-4,NA,TRBJ2-7,TRBD1,TGTGCCAGCAGGCCGAGGACAGGGGGGGAGCAGTACTTC,CASRPRTGGEQYF
16,TRBV14,NA,TRBJ2-3,NA,TGTGCCAGCAGCCCGGTTCTAGGTAGCGCCACAGATACGCAGTATTTT,CASSPVLGSATDTQYF
15,TRBV5-1,NA,TRBJ2-5,NA,TGCGCCAGCAGCTTGGGTGGCGGGGTGGAAGAGACCCAGTACTTC,CASSLGGGVEETQYF
13,TRBV11-2,NA,TRBJ1-1,TRBD1,TGTGCCAGCAGCTTCGGACAGGCCACTGAAGCTTTCTTT,CASSFGQATEAFF
16,TRBV5-4,NA,TRBJ2-7,NA,TGTGCCAGCAGCCGCCAATCACTGAGCACCCACTACGAGCAGTACTTC,CASSRQSLSTHYEQYF
16,TRBV11-3,NA,TRBJ1-6,TRBD1,TGTGCCAGCAGCTCGGCCAGGGACAGGAATAATTCACCCCTCCACTTT,CASSSARDRNNSPLHF
18,TRBV19,once,TRBJ1-6,TRBD1,TGTGCCAGTAGTCTCGCCGGGACAGGGAGCTCCTATAATTCACCCCTCCACTTT,CASSLAGTGSSYNSPLHF
14,TRBV28,once,TRBJ1-1,NA,TGTGCCAGCAGTTGGAGGGCGATGAACACTGAAGCTTTCTTT,CASSWRAMNTEAFF
15,TRBV7-2,NA,TRBJ1-1,NA,TGTGCCAGCAGCTATACCTCAGGAATGAACACTGAAGCTTTCTTT,CASSYTSGMNTEAFF
15,TRBV30,NA,TRBJ1-2,TRBD1,TGTGCCTGGAGTAGGGGGACAGGGTTTCTCGATGGCTACACCTTC,CAWSRGTGFLDGYTF
14,TRBV11-2,NA,TRBJ2-1,TRBD1,TGTGCCAGCAGCCCCGGGACAGCCTACAATGAGCAGTTCTTC,CASSPGTAYNEQFF
15,TRBV7-9,NA,TRBJ2-3,TRBD1,TGTGCCAGCAGCTTAACAGGGGTCGGCACAGATACGCAGTATTTT,CASSLTGVGTDTQYF
12,TRBV7-3,NA,TRBJ2-3,NA,TGTGCCAGCAGCACAGCTACAGGGGAGGCGTATTTT,CASSTATGEAYF
14,TRBV6-5,NA,TRBJ2-7,TRBD2,TGTGCCAGGACTAGCGGGGGGACCTCCTACGAGCAGTACTTC,CARTSGGTSYEQYF
17,TRBV2,NA,TRBJ1-2,TRBD1,TGTGCCAGCAGTGAAGAGGCAGGGGGCAGGGGTAACTATGGCTACACCTTC,CASSEEAGGRGNYGYTF
15,TRBV20-1,once,TRBJ2-3,TRBD2,TGCAGTGCTAGTGATACTAGCGGGAGGGGGGATACGCAGTATTTT,CSASDTSGRGDTQYF
15,TRBV9,once,TRBJ2-1,NA,TGTGCCAGCAGCGTAAGGGGGAGCTCCTACAATGAGCAGTTCTTC,CASSVRGSSYNEQFF
12,TRBV6-6,few,TRBJ2-5,NA,TGTGCCAGCGGTCTAGCAGATGAGACCCAGTACTTC,CASGLADETQYF
16,TRBV21-1,NA,TRBJ2-1,NA,TGTGCCAGCAGCATCTCAGCGGGGAGCTCCTACAATGAGCAGTTCTTC,CASSISAGSSYNEQFF
12,TRBV28,NA,TRBJ1-2,NA,TGTGCCAGCGGGGGGGATTACTATGGCTACACCTTC,CASGGDYYGYTF
13,TRBV7-3,NA,TRBJ1-6,NA,TGTGCCAGCAGCTTTAGGGGTAATTCACCCCTCCACTTT,CASSFRGNSPLHF
14,TRBV7-3,NA,TRBJ2-7,TRBD1,TGTGCCAGCAGCCAGGGGACAGTAGGCTACGAGCAGTACTTC,CASSQGTVGYEQYF
15,TRBV4-3,NA,TRBJ2-2,NA,TGCGCCAGCAGCCAAGAAGACAGGAACACCGGGGAGCTGTTTTTT,CASSQEDRNTGELFF
14,TRBV20-1,once,TRBJ1-6,NA,TGCAGTGCTAGTGGACAAGGCTATAATTCACCCCTCCACTTT,CSASGQGYNSPLHF
12,TRBV19,NA,TRBJ1-2,NA,TGTGCCAGTAGTATACGAGGGTATGGCTACACCTTC,CASSIRGYGYTF
13,TRBV12-3/TRBV12-4,NA,TRBJ1-1,NA,TGTGCCAGCAGTTTTGGCGGTGTTGCTGAAGCTTTCTTT,CASSFGGVAEAFF
15,TRBV6-4,few,TRBJ2-1,NA,TGTGCCAGCAGTGAGATATCGGGAGTGTTGAATGAGCAGTTCTTC,CASSEISGVLNEQFF
13,TRBV30,NA,TRBJ1-5,NA,TGTGCCTGGAGTGTTGGGCCCAATCAGCCCCAGCATTTT,CAWSVGPNQPQHF
15,TRBV13,NA,TRBJ2-1,TRBD1,TGTGCCAGCAGCTTTCGGGGACAGAGATACAATGAGCAGTTCTTC,CASSFRGQRYNEQFF
12,TRBV28,NA,TRBJ1-2,NA,TGTGCCAGCAGCCCAGGGGATTATGGCTACACCTTC,CASSPGDYGYTF
12,TRBV5-1,NA,TRBJ1-2,NA,TGCGCCAGCAGCGCAACTTTCTATGGCTACACCTTC,CASSATFYGYTF
15,TRBV3-1/TRBV3-2,once,TRBJ2-2,NA,TGTGCCAGCAGCCAAGGAGGTAAAGGTGCCGGGGAGCTGTTTTTT,CASSQGGKGAGELFF
14,TRBV6-2/TRBV6-3,once,TRBJ2-3,NA,TGTGCCAGCAGTTACAACAGGGACACAGATACGCAGTATTTT,CASSYNRDTDTQYF
17,TRBV28,NA,TRBJ1-3,NA,TGTGCCAGCAGGCCCTCGATGGGTGGGCGCTCTGGAAACACCATATATTTT,CASRPSMGGRSGNTIYF
13,TRBV5-6,NA,TRBJ1-2,NA,TGTGCCAGCTGGGGGCCGACTAACTATGGCTACACCTTC,CASWGPTNYGYTF
17,TRBV7-8,NA,TRBJ2-1,TRBD2,TGTGCCAGCAGCCTCCAGGTCGGAGCGGGAGTGCGGAATGAGCAGTTCTTC,CASSLQVGAGVRNEQFF
14,TRBV4-3,NA,TRBJ1-2,TRBD1,TGCGCCAGCAGCCAAGATTCAACAGGGGTTGGCTACACCTTC,CASSQDSTGVGYTF
16,TRBV5-8,NA,TRBJ1-2,TRBD1,TGTGCCTGCTATGACAGGGGGAGGGTGTACCTCTATGGCTACACCTTC,CACYDRGRVYLYGYTF